A selection of T cell receptor beta chains follows, all from one sample in a study of cytomegalovirus exposure and HLA in healthy donors. Profiling relied on immunoSEQ multiplex PCR, and the TCRdb table lists in-frame clones only, not all of them. The sample includes 80,000 to 95,000 clones, roughly 81% seen only once; the top ten take 1.9%. Sequences were obtained from PBMCs. These receptors all come from a woman aged 25-40 years in good health and CMV-seronegative. Both conserved end residues are part of each CDR3. The D gene is left open where the match is weak. The size field is filled for only some rows; it gives once, few, many or a size class.

V	D	size	J	DNA	CDR3
TRBV10-1	-	-	TRBJ2-7	TGCGCCAGCAGTGAGAAGTCGTCAGTATACGAGCAGTACTTC	CASSEKSSVYEQYF
TRBV10-3	TRBD2	-	TRBJ2-1	TGTGCCATCAGTGGACTAGCGGGAGGGCCGGACAATGAGCAGTTCTTC	CAISGLAGGPDNEQFF
TRBV30	TRBD2	-	TRBJ2-1	TGTGCCTGGAGTGTTGCCCCTACTAGCGGGAGCCATAGGAGTTCCTACAATGAGCAGTTCTTC	CAWSVAPTSGSHRSSYNEQFF
TRBV5-6	TRBD1	few	TRBJ2-7	TGTGCCAGCAGCAGGATACCGGGACAGTACTACGAGCAGTACTTC	CASSRIPGQYYEQYF
TRBV30	-	once	TRBJ1-5	TGTGCCTGGAGTATCTCGGGGGGGGATGGTGGGCCCCAGCATTTT	CAWSISGGDGGPQHF
TRBV28	-	-	TRBJ1-4	TGTGCCAGCAGTTTGTCCGGACAGCTTGAAAAACTGTTTTTT	CASSLSGQLEKLFF
TRBV5-5	-	-	TRBJ2-2	TGTGCCAGCTTCCGGGACTCCAAGGGCGGGGAGCTGTTTTTT	CASFRDSKGGELFF
TRBV10-3	TRBD1	-	TRBJ1-1	TGTGCCATCAGGAGACAGGGTGGGGAGACTGAAGCTTTCTTT	CAIRRQGGETEAFF
TRBV5-5	TRBD1	few	TRBJ2-6	TGTGCCAGCAGCATCACAGGGGGCGCTGGGGCCAACGTCCTGACTTTC	CASSITGGAGANVLTF
TRBV10-2	TRBD2	-	TRBJ2-1	TGCGCCAGCAGTGAGATCGCGGGAGGTGAGCAGTTCTTC	CASSEIAGGEQFF
TRBV1	-	-	TRBJ2-7	TGCACCAGCAGCCAACCCAATCCGGGACAGGGTGTCTACGAGCAGTACTTC	CTSSQPNPGQGVYEQYF
TRBV18	-	-	TRBJ1-1	TGTGCCAGCTCACTGTCGGGCACTGAAGCTTTCTTT	CASSLSGTEAFF
TRBV2	TRBD1	-	TRBJ1-1	TGTGCCAGCAGTGCCACAGGGGTTGGCACTGAAGCTTTCTTT	CASSATGVGTEAFF
TRBV7-3	TRBD2	-	TRBJ2-1	TGTGCCAGCAGCCGACTAGCGGGGTTATACAATGAGCAGTTCTTC	CASSRLAGLYNEQFF
TRBV6-1	-	-	TRBJ2-1	TGTGCCAGCAGTGAAAGGTTTTTGCGGAACTCCTACAATGAGCAGTTCTTC	CASSERFLRNSYNEQFF
TRBV4-1	-	-	TRBJ2-7	TGCGCCAGCAGCCTAAATGAACAGAAGTCCTACGAGCAGTACTTC	CASSLNEQKSYEQYF
TRBV9	TRBD1	-	TRBJ2-7	TGTGCCAGCAGCCAGGGGGCGGCGGTCGAGCAGTACTTC	CASSQGAAVEQYF
TRBV5-1	TRBD2	-	TRBJ2-5	TGCGCCAGCAGCGACGGACTAGCAGGGGAGCAGTACTTC	CASSDGLAGEQYF
TRBV19	TRBD1	-	TRBJ2-7	TGTGCCAGTAAGACCTCCGGGACAGCCTCCTACGAGCAGTACTTC	CASKTSGTASYEQYF
TRBV7-2	-	-	TRBJ2-2	TGTGCCAGCACTTACACCGGGGAGCTGTTTTTT	CASTYTGELFF
TRBV30	-	-	TRBJ2-5	TGTGCCTGGAGGCAGGGCAGGCAAGAGACCCAGTACTTC	CAWRQGRQETQYF
TRBV7-2	TRBD2	-	TRBJ2-3	TGTGCCAGCAGCTTAGATGAGCTAGCGGGATGGGCAGATACGCAGTATTTT	CASSLDELAGWADTQYF
TRBV27	-	-	TRBJ2-6	TGTGCCAGCAGTTTGATGGGGGCGGATGGGGCCAACGTCCTGACTTTC	CASSLMGADGANVLTF
TRBV10-3	-	-	TRBJ2-1	TGTGCCATCAGTGAGTCCGGTAAGAATGAGCAGTTCTTC	CAISESGKNEQFF
TRBV5-1	TRBD2	few	TRBJ2-1	TGCGCCAGCAGCTTGGAATTGTGGGGGCGTGATCCGGGACTAGTGGGTCATGGTGAGCAGTTCTTC	CASSLELWGRDPGLVGHGEQFF
TRBV2	TRBD1	-	TRBJ1-1	TGTGCCAGCAGTGATCGGACAGGGGGCGGTGAAGCTTTCTTT	CASSDRTGGGEAFF
TRBV29-1	-	-	TRBJ1-5	TGCAGCGTTGGTACAGGGAACGACCAGCATTTT	CSVGTGNDQHF
TRBV9	-	-	TRBJ2-6	TGTGCCAGCAGCGTAGGGCAGGGGGGCGGACCTGGGGCCAACGTCCTGACTTTC	CASSVGQGGGPGANVLTF
TRBV6-1	-	-	TRBJ2-2	TGTGCCAGCCTAACCCGACAGGTGAACACCGGGGAGCTGTTTTTT	CASLTRQVNTGELFF
TRBV18	TRBD2	-	TRBJ2-7	TGTGCCAGCTCACCCGGGCCAGCGGGAGTCCACGAGCAGTACTTC	CASSPGPAGVHEQYF
TRBV27	-	-	TRBJ1-6	TGTGCCAGCGCCCACCGGTCCTCCTATAATTCACCCCTCCACTTT	CASAHRSSYNSPLHF
TRBV7-9	-	-	TRBJ2-1	TGTGCCAGCAGCCTAGACGGGAATGAGCAGTTCTTC	CASSLDGNEQFF
TRBV4-2	TRBD2	-	TRBJ2-3	TGTGCCAGCAGCCAAAGGGAGGGCGGGGAAGATACGCAGTATTTT	CASSQREGGEDTQYF
TRBV14	TRBD2	once	TRBJ2-2	TGTGCCAGCAGCCAAGATGCTGGACTAGCGGGGACCGGGGAGCTGTTTTTT	CASSQDAGLAGTGELFF
TRBV2	TRBD1	-	TRBJ1-1	TGTGCCAGCAGTGAATCGGGACAGGGAGAAGCTTTCTTT	CASSESGQGEAFF
TRBV2	TRBD1	-	TRBJ1-5	TGTGCCAGCAGTGTCAAGGACAGGAATCAGCCCCAGCATTTT	CASSVKDRNQPQHF
TRBV5-4	-	-	TRBJ2-1	TGTGCCAGCAGCCCGGAGAACAATGAGCAGTTCTTC	CASSPENNEQFF
TRBV27	TRBD1	-	TRBJ1-1	TGTGCCAGCAGTCCCTGGACAGGGGGCAACACTGAAGCTTTCTTT	CASSPWTGGNTEAFF
TRBV2	TRBD1	-	TRBJ1-2	TGTGCCAGCAGGCCTTACAGGGGGCACTATGGCTACACCTTC	CASRPYRGHYGYTF
TRBV28	TRBD1	-	TRBJ1-2	TGTGCCAGCCGCCGACAGGGAGGCTATGGCTACACCTTC	CASRRQGGYGYTF
TRBV5-1	TRBD1	few	TRBJ1-3	TGCGCCAGCACCGCAGGGGGCTCTGGAAACACCATATATTTT	CASTAGGSGNTIYF
TRBV28	TRBD1	few	TRBJ1-6	TGTGCCAGCAGCTTGACGACAGGGATTTCACCCCTCCACTTT	CASSLTTGISPLHF
TRBV6-5	TRBD2	-	TRBJ2-2	TGTGCCAGCAGACTGGGACTAGCGGGAGCCGGGGAGCTGTTTTTT	CASRLGLAGAGELFF
TRBV10-3	TRBD1	once	TRBJ2-7	TGTGCCATCAGTGTAACAGGGGTCGGGTACGAGCAGTACTTC	CAISVTGVGYEQYF
TRBV10-1	-	once	TRBJ2-3	TGCGCCACACAATACGTCCCAGATACGCAGTATTTT	CATQYVPDTQYF
TRBV6-1	-	-	TRBJ2-7	TGTGCCAGGGTCGCGGAAACATCCTACGAGCAGTACTTC	CARVAETSYEQYF
TRBV5-1	TRBD1	once	TRBJ1-2	TGCGCCAGCAGCTTGGCCTTAACAGGGGGCGATGGCTACACCTTC	CASSLALTGGDGYTF
TRBV5-4	-	once	TRBJ2-7	TGTGCCAGCAGCTTGCAGGGGTACGAGCAGTACTTC	CASSLQGYEQYF
TRBV19	TRBD2	-	TRBJ2-3	TGTGCCAGTAGTATGGGGACTAGCGGGAGTGCGAGCACAGATACGCAGTATTTT	CASSMGTSGSASTDTQYF
TRBV15	TRBD2	few	TRBJ2-1	TGTGCCACCAGCATCGGACTAGCGAGAACATACAATGAGCAGTTCTTC	CATSIGLARTYNEQFF
TRBV7-9	-	-	TRBJ2-2	TGTTCCAGCAGCCCACTCAACCCGAACACCGGGGAGCTGTTTTTT	CSSSPLNPNTGELFF
TRBV11-2	TRBD2	few	TRBJ2-1	TGTGCCAGCAGCGCCCAAGCGGGACTCTCCCCCACCTACAATGAGCAGTTCTTC	CASSAQAGLSPTYNEQFF
TRBV2	-	-	TRBJ1-1	TGTGCCAGCATCCCTAGGGAGGTGACTGAAGCTTTCTTT	CASIPREVTEAFF
TRBV19	TRBD1	-	TRBJ2-1	TGTGCCAGTAGTATGACTCGGACAGGGTGGTTGTACAATGAGCAGTTCTTC	CASSMTRTGWLYNEQFF
TRBV10-1	-	-	TRBJ2-6	TGCGCCAGCAGTGTAAATTCTTGCTCTGGGGCCAACGTCCTGACTTTC	CASSVNSCSGANVLTF
TRBV7-4	-	-	TRBJ2-3	TGTGCCAGCAGCCAGGGCCCAGCGGATACGCAGTATTTT	CASSQGPADTQYF